These T cell receptor beta chains were read from a single sample in a study of shared clonotypes between healthy human individuals. Method: immunoSEQ multiplex PCR; TCRdb's copy keeps in-frame clones and lacks some. The sample holds millions of clones; over 85% are singletons and the top ten take 0.1% to 0.15%. Specimen: naive CD4+ T cells sorted from blood. The receptors come from a man aged 18 to 29 in good health. Both conserved end residues are part of each CDR3. The D gene is left open where the match is weak. Some rows mark clone size as missing; the rest say once, few, many or name a class of expanded clone.

>.|.|TRBV6-5|TRBJ1-1
CASISSFLTEAFF
>.|.|TRBV27|TRBJ2-3
CASSFPGLGTDTQYF
>.|once|TRBV12-5|TRBJ2-7
CASGLVTGTKYEQYF
>.|.|TRBV5-1|TRBJ1-5
CASSLEGSQPQHF
>TRBD2|.|TRBV27|TRBJ2-5
CASSLLGGGFEETQYF
>TRBD2|.|TRBV2|TRBJ2-7
CASIGGTSGRSSYEQYF
>.|.|TRBV5-6|TRBJ1-4
CASSFRGFREKLFF
>.|.|TRBV21-1|TRBJ2-2
CASSKLPRTGELFF
>.|.|TRBV19|TRBJ2-1
CARPPTPWGTNEQFF
>.|.|TRBV6-4|TRBJ1-6
CASSRDRPRVYNSPLHF
>.|.|TRBV5-6|TRBJ2-1
CASSLRYNEQFF
>.|.|TRBV5-6|TRBJ2-7
CASSLRRQMGEQYF
>.|.|TRBV4-1|TRBJ1-3
CASSQGEGNGGNTIYF
>.|once|TRBV25-1|TRBJ2-3
CASSEWERGPDTQYF
>.|once|TRBV9|TRBJ2-5
CASSERSLFQETQYF
>.|.|TRBV7-9|TRBJ1-1
CASSLGDTGLPEAFF
>.|.|TRBV7-2|TRBJ2-7
CASSLGGLLRGPEQYF
>TRBD2|once|TRBV7-2|TRBJ2-3
CASSLGLAGIIDTQYF
>.|.|TRBV19|TRBJ2-7
CASRRPGHNYEQYF
>.|.|TRBV7-6|TRBJ2-1
CASSSLPNSDEQFF
>.|.|TRBV6-1|TRBJ1-2
CASSDLGGRSYYGYTF
>.|.|TRBV19|TRBJ1-5
CASSISTSLPQPQHF
>.|.|TRBV20-1|TRBJ1-6
CSARGRALHF
>.|.|TRBV10-2|TRBJ1-1
CASSEFFRVTEAFF
>.|.|TRBV30|TRBJ2-2
CAWSRDHTGELFF
>.|.|TRBV6-5|TRBJ1-6
CASTRGADGSPLHF